This entry describes one TCR beta chain. The CDR3 sequence is 13 residues long. V was clipped by 4 bases and J by 7 bases; unmatched bases: 5. Germline V gene sequence: CDR1 SGHKS, CDR2 YYEKEE (reference sequence). These data are taken from a study of blood T cell repertoires in COVID-19. Profiling relied on immunoSEQ multiplex PCR, and the TCRdb table lists in-frame clones only, not all of them. The sample carries roughly 46,000 clones, about 88% recorded once. The gene calls are TRBV5-5 and TRBJ1-2; 9 bases fit TRBD1. What was sequenced was PBMCs or T cells enriched from blood (not recorded which). The receptor's source is a woman aged 50 to 60 who had recovered from COVID-19. CDR3 coding DNA: TGTGCCAGCAGCCCAGGGACAGGGTTTGGCTACACCTTC. It yields the protein CASSPGTGFGYTF.